One and the same sample provided the 20 T cell receptor beta chains below, sequenced in a study of Ad26.COV2.S vaccination and SARS-CoV-2 variants. The treatment denotes: approximately 18 received Ad26.COV2.S at low or high dose, single or two shots; about 5 received placebo; per-sample allocation not given. It was on day 63 after the first vaccine or placebo injection that samples were taken. Generated by immunoSEQ multiplex PCR, the TCRdb table keeps only in-frame clones and is missing some. The sample shows roughly 510,000 clones, roughly 87% of them seen only once. The starting material was peripheral blood, obtained in a trial of Ad26.COV2.S vaccine versus placebo. These receptors all stem from a person between 18 and 59 years old who received the Ad26.COV2.S COVID-19 vaccine or a placebo.

The V gene is TRBV18, the J gene TRBJ1-1; D unclear. CDR1 KGHSH and CDR2 LQKENI come from the germline V gene. The V end lost 4 bases, the J end lost 1 base, and 4 bases lay between the germline ends. The CDR3 has 12 amino acids. The CDR3 coding sequence is TGTGCCAGCTCACGACGGAACACTGAAGCTTTCTTT. Translated, it gives CASSRRNTEAFF.

In this sample, this clone turned up a few times. This chain uses TRBV2 with TRBJ1-2; D ambiguous. The V gene's germline CDR1 is SNHLY and CDR2 FYNNEI. Trimming removed 6 bases at V and 3 bases at J, with 14 bases between. This CDR3 has 14 residues. The CDR3 here is CASRASGSDYGYTF. Written as DNA, the CDR3 is TGTGCCAGCAGGGCTTCGGGGTCGGACTATGGCTACACCTTC.

The CDR3 here is CSASRTSGRPYEQFF. The CDR3 nucleotides read TGCAGTGCTAGTCGGACTAGCGGGAGACCCTATGAGCAGTTCTTC. V is TRBV20-1 and J is TRBJ2-1, with TRBD2 matching over 13 bases. V trimming: 3 bases; J trimming: 8 bases; junction bases outside the gene matches: 7. Germline lookup yields CDR1 DFQATT and CDR2 SNEGSKA (reference sequence). The CDR3 is 15 amino acids.

This rearrangement joins TRBV10-3 to TRBJ2-1, with a possible D match to TRBD1 (5 bases). V was pared by 3 bases and J by 7 bases, with 7 bases between. Germline loops: CDR1 ENHRY, CDR2 SYGVKD. The CDR3 has 12 amino acids. CDR3 sequence reads: CAISDGQNEQFF. CDR3 nucleotides: TGTGCCATCAGTGACGGACAAAATGAGCAGTTCTTC.

The chain couples TRBV28 to TRBJ2-3, with 8 bases matching TRBD2. Germline CDR1 and CDR2: MDHEN and SYDVKM. The CDR3 is 16 amino acids. The trim removed 6 bases at V and 6 bases at J, leaving 14 bases unmatched. The CDR3 loop reads CASSPRGAGAPDTQYF. The CDR3 nucleotides read TGTGCCAGCAGCCCAAGAGGAGCGGGAGCCCCCGATACGCAGTATTTT.

The chain couples TRBV5-4 to TRBJ2-1, with 9 positions matching TRBD1. V shed 2 bases and J 8 bases; nucleotides not matched to a gene: 8. CDR1 and CDR2 from the germline V gene are SGHNT and YYREEE (reference sequence). The CDR3 extends over 15 amino acids. In DNA, the CDR3 is TGTGCCAGCAGCTTAGCCGGGACAGGGATCTATGAGCAGTTCTTC. It encodes CASSLAGTGIYEQFF.

This sequence joins TRBV7-8 and TRBJ1-1; maybe TRBD1 (6 bases). V was shortened by 5 bases and J by 4 bases, with 14 bases between the two germline ends. Germline V gives CDR1 SGHVS, CDR2 FQNEAQ. The CDR3 covers 14 residues. CDR3 residues: CASSNREGSTEAFF. The CDR3 nucleotides read TGTGCCAGCAGCAACAGGGAGGGCAGCACTGAAGCTTTCTTT.

The CDR3 DNA reads as TGTGCCAGCAGTTACACGGCCGGGACAGGGATTCCCGGGGAGCTGTTTTTT. Residues: CASSYTAGTGIPGELFF. The rearrangement joins TRBV6-2 or TRBV6-3 to TRBJ2-2; 9 bases agree with TRBD1. The germline CDR1 and CDR2 sequences are MNHEY and SVGEGT. V was clipped by 2 bases and J by 6 bases; unmatched bases: 10. The CDR3 contains 17 residues.

V and J are TRBV27 and TRBJ2-2, with unresolved D. V was clipped by 8 bases and J by 8 bases, with 9 bases between them. The CDR3 loop spans 11 amino acids. Per the germline V gene, CDR1 is MNHEY and CDR2 is SMNVEV (reference sequence). CDR3 in DNA: TGTGCCAGCTCCACCTTGGGGGAGCTGTTTTTT. This codes for CASSTLGELFF.

This clone was seen once. The chain couples TRBV6-2 or TRBV6-3 to TRBJ2-1; D tentatively reads TRBD1 or TRBD2 (5 bases each). CDR3 length equals 15 residues. Deletions cut 0 bases from V and 7 bases from J, with 13 bases between. Germline CDR1 MNHEY, CDR2 SVGEGT. CDR3 nucleotide sequence: TGTGCCAGCAGTTACTCCGGGTATGGGGGTAATGAGCAGTTCTTC. As protein: CASSYSGYGGNEQFF.

This chain connects TRBV7-9 to TRBJ2-2, with TRBD1 identical over 11 bases. V lost 3 bases and J lost 6; bases outside the gene matches: 0. The CDR3 has 14 residues. Germline V gives CDR1 SEHNR, CDR2 FQNEAQ (reference sequence). CDR3: CASSLGQGAGELFF. The CDR3 bases are TGTGCCAGCAGCTTGGGACAGGGGGCCGGGGAGCTGTTTTTT. The full variable domain, rest sourced from reference TRBV7-9 and TRBJ2-2, is DTGVSQNPRHKITKRGQNVTFRCDPISEHNRLYWYRQTLGQGPEFLTYFQNEAQLEKSRLLSDRFSAERPKGSFSTLEIQRTEQGDSAMYLCASSLGQGAGELFFGEGSRLTVL.

The chain employs TRBV4-2 and TRBJ2-3; 8 bases fit TRBD2. The CDR3 extends over 15 amino acids. The V gene's germline CDR1 is LGHNA and CDR2 YNFKEQ. V lost 1 base to trimming and J lost 4 bases; unmatched junction nucleotides: 4. The CDR3 loop is CASSQGGREADTQYF. Written as DNA, the CDR3 is TGTGCCAGCAGCCAAGGCGGGCGGGAGGCAGATACGCAGTATTTT.

The genes are TRBV5-4 and TRBJ1-1, with 8 bases lining up with TRBD1. This CDR3 comprises 16 residues. The V segment lost 3 bases and the J segment 6 bases; nucleotides outside the gene matches: 13. Germline CDR1 reads SGHNT; CDR2 reads YYREEE (reference sequence). CDR3 sequence reads: CASSSHRQGSPSEAFF. CDR3 sequence (DNA): TGTGCCAGCAGCTCACACAGACAGGGGTCCCCCTCTGAAGCTTTCTTT.

This clone occurred once. The CDR3 sequence: CSVGETRGEQFF. The DNA for the CDR3 is TGCAGCGTTGGCGAAACCCGGGGTGAGCAGTTCTTC. This chain links TRBV29-1 with TRBJ2-1; tentatively, D is TRBD2 (5 bases). The V gene's germline CDR1 is SQVTM and CDR2 ANQGSEA. The CDR3 is 12 amino acids. The V and J ends lost 4 bases and 9 bases respectively, with 13 bases between them.

The chain combines TRBV2 with TRBJ1-2; D perhaps matches TRBD1 (5 bases). V lost 4 bases and J lost 4, with 13 bases in between. CDR1 is SNHLY and CDR2 is FYNNEI in the germline V gene. The CDR3 is made up of 14 amino acids. The CDR3 spells CASSGDLGAYGYTF. The CDR3 DNA reads as TGTGCCAGCAGTGGGGACCTCGGAGCCTATGGCTACACCTTC.

The chain joins TRBV5-1 to TRBJ2-3; unclear D gene. CDR3 size: 15 residues. The V end lost 3 bases, the J end lost 2 bases, and 13 bases lay between the germline ends. The V gene's germline CDR1 is SGHRS and CDR2 YFSETQ. The CDR3 DNA reads as TGCGCCAGCAGCTCAATAGGCGAATTCACAGATACGCAGTATTTT. Translated, it gives CASSSIGEFTDTQYF. The variable domain in full, completed from reference TRBV5-1 and TRBJ2-3, reads KAGVTQTPRYLIKTRGQQVTLSCSPISGHRSVSWYQQTPGQGLQFLFEYFSETQRNKGNFPGRFSGRQFSNSRSEMNVSTLELGDSALYLCASSSIGEFTDTQYFGPGTRLTVL.

The chain combines TRBV28 with TRBJ1-1; D uncertain. V lost 6 bases and J lost 4, with 12 bases in between. Germline V gives CDR1 MDHEN, CDR2 SYDVKM. The CDR3 is made up of 13 amino acids. In DNA form, the CDR3 reads TGTGCCAGCAGCGTAAGCCCAGTCACTGAAGCTTTCTTT. Translation: CASSVSPVTEAFF.

The V call is TRBV7-2, the J call TRBJ2-2, with 7 positions matching TRBD2. The CDR3 has 16 residues. V lost 5 bases, J lost 3 bases, and 9 bases stayed unmatched. Germline loops: CDR1 SGHTA, CDR2 FQGNSA. For the CDR3, the DNA is TGTGCCAGCAGCCTTTCCCACGGGGGGTACACCGGGGAGCTGTTTTTT. This encodes CASSLSHGGYTGELFF.

This clone was seen a handful of times. V usage is TRBV24-1 and J usage is TRBJ1-2, with D hard to call. This CDR3 is 13 amino acids long. Between the trimmed V and J ends, which lost 7 bases and 8 bases, there was a span of 16 bases. Looked up from germline, CDR1 is KGHDR and CDR2 is SFDVKD. CDR3: CATSRSRTGGYTF. Written as DNA, the CDR3 is TGTGCCACCAGCCGATCCCGTACCGGGGGCTACACCTTC.

The V gene is TRBV5-1, the J gene TRBJ2-2; 13 bases match TRBD2. With V trimmed by 8 bases and J by 2 bases, 9 bases remained unmatched. CDR1 is SGHRS and CDR2 is YFSETQ in the germline V gene. The CDR3 is 17 amino acids. DNA for the CDR3: TGCGCCAGTTCCGGGACTAGCGGGGTCCTTAACACCGGGGAGCTGTTTTTT. Its protein product is CASSGTSGVLNTGELFF. Supplemented by reference TRBV5-1 and TRBJ2-2, the full variable domain reads KAGVTQTPRYLIKTRGQQVTLSCSPISGHRSVSWYQQTPGQGLQFLFEYFSETQRNKGNFPGRFSGRQFSNSRSEMNVSTLELGDSALYLCASSGTSGVLNTGELFFGEGSRLTVL.